These 29 T cell receptor beta chains originate from one sample sequenced in a study of T cell responses to AZD1222 COVID-19 vaccine. TCRdb keeps only in-frame clones here, not all; method: immunoSEQ multiplex PCR. The sample shows about 170,000 clones, roughly 87% of them seen only once. Material: peripheral blood, obtained on day 0 of AZD1222 vaccination. The origin of the receptors is an adult in good health.

The chain carries TRBV3-1 (or the pseudogene TRBV3-2) and TRBJ2-1; D uncertain. Per germline, CDR1 LGHDT and CDR2 YNNKEL (reference sequence). The CDR3 runs 15 residues. V was trimmed by 7 bases and J by 5 bases, leaving 18 bases between them. CDR3 nucleotide sequence: TGTGCCAGCACTCCCCGTGCGAGCGCAAACAATGAGCAGTTCTTC. Its translation is CASTPRASANNEQFF.

This clone was counted a single time. The chain uses TRBV3-1 (or the pseudogene TRBV3-2) and TRBJ2-7; 9 bases are shared with TRBD1. CDR1 and CDR2 from the germline V gene are LGHDT and YNNKEL (reference sequence). CDR3 length: 16 residues. After removal of 0 bases from V and 3 bases from J, the junction contained 6 bases not matched to a gene. CDR3 sequence reads: CASSQEGWDRDYEQYF. The CDR3 coding sequence is TGTGCCAGCAGCCAAGAGGGGTGGGACAGGGACTACGAGCAGTACTTC.

The rearrangement links TRBV28 to TRBJ1-1; no firm D call. The germline gives CDR1 MDHEN, CDR2 SYDVKM. The length of the CDR3 is 12 residues. The ends were cut back, 2 bases at V and 11 bases at J, with 12 bases in the middle. Written as DNA, the CDR3 is TGTGCCAGCAGTTTAGAGTTCCCACGGGCTTTCTTT. Translation gives CASSLEFPRAFF.

The CDR3 bases are TGTGCCAGCAGTTACTCGAACGGGAGGGCCCTCAATGAGCAGTTCTTC. Translating it yields CASSYSNGRALNEQFF. The V gene is TRBV6-5, the J gene TRBJ2-1, with TRBD2 identical over 8 bases. CDR1 is MNHEY, CDR2 SVGAGI, per germline. The CDR3 is 16 amino acids. V shed 0 bases, J shed 6 bases, and the junction held 7 bases outside the gene matches.

The rearrangement uses TRBV11-3 and TRBJ1-1; the D gene is possibly TRBD1 (6 bases). V was clipped by 5 bases and J by 4 bases, with 14 bases between them. The CDR3 contains 14 residues. Looked up from germline, CDR1 is SGHNT and CDR2 is YENEEA. CDR3 protein: CASSLNAGATEAFF. The CDR3 bases are TGTGCCAGCAGCCTAAACGCAGGGGCCACTGAAGCTTTCTTT.

The chain combines TRBV28 with TRBJ2-3; D remains unclear. The CDR3 length is 12 residues. Trimming removed 8 bases at V and 4 bases at J, with 10 bases between. Germline CDR1 MDHEN, CDR2 SYDVKM. The CDR3 reads CASGKVADTQYF. In DNA, the CDR3 is TGTGCCAGCGGGAAAGTTGCAGATACGCAGTATTTT.

The chain joins TRBV30 to TRBJ2-3; 7 nucleotides line up with TRBD2. The trim removed 0 bases at V and 2 bases at J, leaving 8 bases unmatched. CDR3 size: 16 residues. Germline assignment: CDR1 GTSNPN and CDR2 SVGIG (reference sequence). This CDR3 is CAWSVGIAGATDTQYF. CDR3 DNA sequence: TGTGCCTGGAGTGTAGGGATAGCGGGTGCCACAGATACGCAGTATTTT.

The chain recombines TRBV5-4 with TRBJ2-2; 7 bases map to TRBD2. There are 15 residues in the CDR3. The V segment lost 1 base and the J segment 8 bases; nucleotides outside the gene matches: 8. Germline V CDR1 and CDR2: SGHNT, YYREEE (reference sequence). CDR3 protein: CASSLRPGRLGELFF. CDR3 sequence (DNA): TGTGCCAGCAGCTTGAGGCCCGGGAGGTTAGGGGAGCTGTTTTTT.

The gene calls are TRBV2 and TRBJ1-2, with D tentatively TRBD1 (6 bases). The V and J ends lost 6 bases and 4 bases respectively, with 12 bases between them. The CDR3 length is 13 residues. CDR1 is SNHLY and CDR2 is FYNNEI in the germline V gene. The CDR3 DNA reads as TGTGCCAGCAGCGACAGGTTATCCTATGGCTACACCTTC. Its translation is CASSDRLSYGYTF.

In DNA, the CDR3 is TGTGCCAGCAGTCTGGACAGGAACAATCAGCCCCAGCATTTT. It is translated as CASSLDRNNQPQHF. The J gene is TRBJ1-5, the V gene TRBV6-5; 7 bases agree with TRBD1. With V trimmed by 5 bases and J by 3 bases, 4 bases remained unmatched. Germline V gives CDR1 MNHEY, CDR2 SVGAGI. This CDR3 spans 14 amino acids.

The rearrangement links TRBV15 to TRBJ2-4; TRBD2 matches 9 bases. The germline gives CDR1 LNHNV, CDR2 YYDKDF (reference sequence). The junction had 4 bases not matched to a gene; V was cut back by 0 bases and J by 7 bases. This CDR3 contains 15 residues. The CDR3: CATSRDLGLANIQYF. The CDR3 coding sequence is TGTGCCACCAGCAGAGATCTAGGACTAGCGAACATTCAGTACTTC.

The chain combines TRBV6-1 with TRBJ1-2; D call uncertain. The germline V gene has CDR1 MNHNS and CDR2 SASEGT. The CDR3 totals 15 residues. Between the trimmed V and J ends, which lost 2 bases and 6 bases, there was a span of 16 bases. In DNA, the CDR3 is TGTGCCAGCAGTGAAACGGTCTCTTTCGCGGATGGCTACACCTTC. As protein: CASSETVSFADGYTF.

The J gene is TRBJ1-2, the V gene TRBV7-3; D gene unclear. CDR1 SGHTA and CDR2 FQGTGA come from the germline V gene. The CDR3 runs 15 residues. V dropped 2 bases and J dropped 0 bases, with 10 bases sitting between them. CDR3 amino acids: CASSLFAGSNYGYTF. In nucleotides, the CDR3 is TGTGCCAGCAGCTTATTCGCCGGCTCTAACTATGGCTACACCTTC.

V is TRBV5-8 and J is TRBJ1-1; possibly TRBD1 for D (5 bases). Trimming took off 0 bases at V and 4 bases at J, with 13 bases between the two ends. Germline V lookup: CDR1 SGHTS, CDR2 YDEGEE. CDR3 size: 15 residues. CDR3 region: CASSLDGGMSTEAFF. DNA for the CDR3: TGTGCCAGCAGCTTGGACGGGGGGATGAGCACTGAAGCTTTCTTT.

This rearrangement joins TRBV30 to TRBJ1-1, with a tentative D call TRBD1 (5 bases). Germline V gene data show CDR1 as GTSNPN and CDR2 as SVGIG (reference sequence). This CDR3 is 14 amino acids long. Trimming took off 0 bases at V and 4 bases at J, with 12 bases between the two ends. In DNA form, the CDR3 reads TGTGCCTGGAGTGTACGTCCAGGGTCCACTGAAGCTTTCTTT. Its protein is CAWSVRPGSTEAFF.

The chain employs TRBV28 and TRBJ2-7, with TRBD2 matching 9 bases. The trim removed 3 bases at V and 2 bases at J, leaving 2 bases unmatched. From germline, CDR1 is MDHEN and CDR2 SYDVKM. The CDR3 has 14 amino acids. The CDR3: CASSLRLAAYEQYF. Here the CDR3 DNA reads TGTGCCAGCAGTTTGCGACTAGCGGCCTACGAGCAGTACTTC.

The CDR3 DNA reads TGTGCCAGCAGCCCCGGGACCCGAAAGTACGAGCAGTACTTC. Protein: CASSPGTRKYEQYF. This chain links TRBV9 with TRBJ2-7; D possibly matches TRBD1 or TRBD2 (5 bases each). The CDR3 is 14 residues long. CDR1 is SGDLS, CDR2 YYNGEE, per germline. V lost 4 bases to trimming and J lost 4 bases, with 15 bases between them.

This chain joins TRBV18 and TRBJ2-1; TRBD2 matches at 12 bases. V gave up 5 bases and J gave up 3 bases; unmatched junction bases: 8. From germline, CDR1 is KGHSH and CDR2 LQKENI. The CDR3 length is 17 residues. DNA for the CDR3: TGTGCCAGCTCAGCCCCTAGCGGGAGGGCCCTCTACAATGAGCAGTTCTTC. The encoded protein is CASSAPSGRALYNEQFF.

The chain is built from TRBV19 and TRBJ2-7; the match to TRBD2 covers 11 bases. The CDR3 length is 16 residues. Germline values: CDR1 LNHDA, CDR2 SQIVND (reference sequence). Unmatched junction bases numbered 6, after V lost 5 bases and J lost 0 bases. In DNA, the CDR3 is TGTGCCAGTAGTGAACGGGGGACTAGCGGCTCCTACGAGCAGTACTTC. Its protein product is CASSERGTSGSYEQYF.

V and J are TRBV5-6 and TRBJ2-4; maybe TRBD2 (5 bases). Trimming removed 5 bases from V and 8 bases from J, with 20 bases in between. Germline assignment: CDR1 SGHDT and CDR2 YYEEEE. The CDR3 runs to 15 residues. The CDR3 loop reads CASRTTSRGLDIQYF. The DNA of the CDR3 is TGTGCCAGCAGAACCACAAGTCGGGGTTTAGACATTCAGTACTTC.

The chain recombines TRBV18 with TRBJ1-4, with D tentatively TRBD1 (5 bases). Per germline, CDR1 KGHSH and CDR2 LQKENI. This CDR3 region has 15 residues. V was pared by 3 bases and J by 6 bases, with 14 bases between. The CDR3 reads CASSPNQGGDEKLFF. The CDR3 DNA follows: TGTGCCAGCTCACCTAATCAGGGTGGCGATGAAAAACTGTTTTTT. Full variable domain (missing parts from reference TRBV18 and TRBJ1-4): NAGVMQNPRHLVRRRGQEARLRCSPMKGHSHVYWYRQLPEEGLKFMVYLQKENIIDESGMPKERFSAEFPKEGPSILRIQQVVRGDSAAYFCASSPNQGGDEKLFFGSGTQLSVL.

This clone appeared once. The chain has TRBV6-6 and TRBJ2-4, with D perhaps TRBD2 (6 bases). The germline V gene encodes CDR1 MNHNY and CDR2 SVGAGI (reference sequence). V gave up 5 bases and J gave up 0 bases, with 20 bases separating them. This CDR3 spans 18 amino acids. Here the CDR3 reads CASSRSQPTGLAKNIQYF. The CDR3 DNA sequence: TGTGCCAGCAGTCGTTCGCAGCCTACGGGACTAGCCAAAAACATTCAGTACTTC.

V is TRBV11-3 and J is TRBJ2-7; 7 bases line up with TRBD2. The J segment lost 0 bases and the V segment lost 4 bases, leaving 0 bases of the junction unmatched. Germline V lookup: CDR1 SGHNT, CDR2 YENEEA. The CDR3 covers 13 residues. This chain's CDR3 is CASSSGGSYEQYF. The CDR3 nucleotides read TGTGCCAGCAGCTCGGGGGGCTCCTACGAGCAGTACTTC.

The sample holds a few counts of this clone. This chain links TRBV5-6 with TRBJ1-1, with unresolved D. Per the germline V gene, CDR1 is SGHDT and CDR2 is YYEEEE. V lost 0 bases to trimming and J lost 1 base, with 7 bases between them. The CDR3 extends over 14 amino acids. CDR3: CASSLAPGNTEAFF. For the CDR3, the DNA is TGTGCCAGCAGCTTGGCTCCGGGGAACACTGAAGCTTTCTTT. Full variable domain (rest looked up from reference TRBV5-6 and TRBJ1-1): DAGVTQSPTHLIKTRGQQVTLRCSPKSGHDTVSWYQQALGQGPQFIFQYYEEEERQRGNFPDRFSGHQFPNYSSELNVNALLLGDSALYLCASSLAPGNTEAFFGQGTRLTVV.

V is TRBV7-9 and J is TRBJ1-4; TRBD1 agrees at 8 bases. Germline values: CDR1 SEHNR, CDR2 FQNEAQ (reference sequence). This CDR3 has 15 amino acids. V lost 5 bases to trimming and J lost 7 bases; unmatched junction nucleotides: 9. This chain's CDR3 is CASSIAGGGSEKLFF. The CDR3 DNA reads as TGTGCCAGCAGCATCGCAGGGGGCGGGAGTGAAAAACTGTTTTTT.

This clone was counted between two and nine times. This sequence joins TRBV5-1 and TRBJ2-1; D gene uncertain. Trimming left V 4 bases short and J 9 bases short, with 11 bases between. The CDR3 is made up of 12 amino acids. CDR1 SGHRS and CDR2 YFSETQ come from the germline V gene. The CDR3 bases are TGCGCCAGCAGCGTGGTCGGGCTTGAGCAGTTCTTC. Its translation is CASSVVGLEQFF. The complete variable domain, with remaining parts taken from reference TRBV5-1 and TRBJ2-1, reads KAGVTQTPRYLIKTRGQQVTLSCSPISGHRSVSWYQQTPGQGLQFLFEYFSETQRNKGNFPGRFSGRQFSNSRSEMNVSTLELGDSALYLCASSVVGLEQFFGPGTRLTVL.

This clone was observed a single time. J is TRBJ1-2 and V is TRBV19; D not resolved. The germline V gene encodes CDR1 LNHDA and CDR2 SQIVND (reference sequence). With 4 bases removed from V and 8 bases from J, the gap between germline ends came to 17 bases. The CDR3 is 14 residues long. The CDR3 spells CASSTIRAPSGYTF. The CDR3, as DNA: TGTGCCAGTAGTACCATCCGGGCCCCTTCAGGCTACACCTTC.

The chain links TRBV4-1 to TRBJ2-7, with TRBD2 matching 14 bases. The CDR3 loop spans 16 amino acids. The germline CDR1 and CDR2 sequences are MGHRA and YSYEKL. Unmatched junction bases numbered 8, after V lost 3 bases and J lost 7 bases. DNA of the CDR3: TGCGCCAGCAGCCAGCGACTAGCGGGAGGGCCCGGGGAGCAGTACTTC. Amino acids: CASSQRLAGGPGEQYF.

V and J are TRBV5-1 and TRBJ2-3; D is uncertain. Germline CDR1 and CDR2: SGHRS and YFSETQ. Trimming pared 0 bases from V and 1 base from J, leaving 6 bases between. CDR3 length: 14 amino acids. This chain's CDR3 is CASSLEAGTDTQYF. CDR3 bases: TGCGCCAGCAGCTTGGAGGCTGGCACAGATACGCAGTATTTT.